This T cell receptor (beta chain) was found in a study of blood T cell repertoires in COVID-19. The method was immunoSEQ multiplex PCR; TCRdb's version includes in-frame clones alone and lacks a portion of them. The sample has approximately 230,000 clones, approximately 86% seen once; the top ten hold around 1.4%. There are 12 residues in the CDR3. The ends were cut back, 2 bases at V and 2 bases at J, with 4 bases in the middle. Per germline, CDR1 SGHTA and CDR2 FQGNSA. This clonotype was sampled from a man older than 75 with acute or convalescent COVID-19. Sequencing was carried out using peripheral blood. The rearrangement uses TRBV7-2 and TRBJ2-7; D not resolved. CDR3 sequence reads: CASSLTPYEQYF. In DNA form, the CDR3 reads TGTGCCAGCAGCTTAACTCCCTACGAGCAGTACTTC. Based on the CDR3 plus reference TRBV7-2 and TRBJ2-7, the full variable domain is GAGVSQSPSNKVTEKGKDVELRCDPISGHTALYWYRQSLGQGLEFLIYFQGNSAPDKSGLPSDRFSAERTGGSVSTLTIQRTQQEDSAVYLCASSLTPYEQYFGPGTRLTVT.